This passage covers 15 T cell receptor beta chains from one sample sequenced in a study of shared clonotypes between healthy human individuals (dated by TCRdb to 2020 to 2021). The library was built by means of the immunoSEQ multiplex PCR assay. TCRdb re-hosts the immuneACCESS table, in-frame sequences only. Its copies lack some clones; in the studies checked, an unresolved V gene accounts for under half of them, and the cause for the rest is not known. Within this sample are under 2.5 million clones, with 80% to 95% of them counted one time only. 0.3% to 0.4% of the sample is taken by the ten largest. The specimen was naive CD4+ T cells from PBMCs. The cell subset or site label, read with the paper, signifies: CD45RA+ positively selected. These receptors all stem from a man in his late teens or twenties in good health. Some clones in this sample may be carry-over from other donors' samples.

The chain recombines TRBV11-3 with TRBJ2-2; a weak D match, TRBD2 (6 bases). Germline CDR1 SGHNT, CDR2 YENEEA. This CDR3 is built from 16 residues. V gave up 5 bases and J gave up 1 base, with 14 bases separating them. CDR3 nucleotides: TGTGCCAGCAGCCTCCTGCGGGGCAAGAACACCGGGGAGCTGTTTTTT. This gives the protein CASSLLRGKNTGELFF.

V usage is TRBV2 and J usage is TRBJ2-1; the match to TRBD2 covers 7 bases. Germline assignment: CDR1 SNHLY and CDR2 FYNNEI. CDR3 length equals 14 residues. V was clipped by 2 bases and J by 7 bases; unmatched bases: 5. The CDR3 coding sequence is TGTGCCAGCAGTGAATGGCAGGGAGGGAATGAGCAGTTCTTC. This translates into CASSEWQGGNEQFF.

In the case of this clone: This sample also contains other DNA sequences that code for the same CDR3. As DNA, the CDR3 is TGCAGCGTCGCCCCTCAAGAGACCCAGTACTTC. Its protein is CSVAPQETQYF. V gene TRBV29-1 combines with J gene TRBJ2-5; the D is unclear. The CDR3 covers 11 residues. The V and J ends lost 6 bases and 2 bases respectively, with 7 bases between them. The germline V gene has CDR1 SQVTM and CDR2 ANQGSEA.

The gene calls are TRBV6-1 and TRBJ2-2; D not resolved. Trimming removed 0 bases from V and 6 bases from J, with 14 bases in between. Germline loops: CDR1 MNHNS, CDR2 SASEGT. This CDR3 contains 16 residues. CDR3 sequence: CASSEARSLHAGELFF. The CDR3 DNA follows: TGTGCCAGCAGTGAAGCTCGGAGCCTTCACGCCGGGGAGCTGTTTTTT.

This sequence joins TRBV10-3 and TRBJ2-7, with 7 bases that match TRBD2. The germline V gene has CDR1 ENHRY and CDR2 SYGVKD. The CDR3 runs to 14 residues. Trimming removed 0 bases from V and 5 bases from J; junction bases left unmatched: 4. In DNA, the CDR3 is TGTGCCATCAGTGAGTCAAGAGGGAGGGACGAGCAGTACTTC. It specifies CAISESRGRDEQYF.

CDR3 DNA: TGTGCCAGCATGGAGTTCGGCGGGATAAACTCCTACGAGCAGTACTTC. Its protein product is CASMEFGGINSYEQYF. This sequence joins TRBV21-1 and TRBJ2-7; the table's D call of TRBD2 was not tested on the DNA. TRBV21-1 is a pseudogene locus. The CDR3 is 16 residues long.

As regards this clone: The sample has other DNA sequences that encode this CDR3 too. V gene TRBV18 combines with J gene TRBJ2-7; D not resolved. Trimming shortened V by 2 bases and J by 0 bases, and 8 bases separated the two germline ends. The CDR3 spans 14 residues. Germline V gene lookup returns CDR1 KGHSH and CDR2 LQKENI. The CDR3 nucleotides read TGTGCCAGCTCACCAGGCGCGTCCTCCTACGAGCAGTACTTC. This encodes CASSPGASSYEQYF.

The V call is TRBV7-2, the J call TRBJ1-1; no clear D. Germline V CDR1 and CDR2: SGHTA, FQGNSA. CDR3 length equals 14 residues. The V end lost 5 bases, the J end lost 1 base, and 11 bases lay between the germline ends. The CDR3 loop reads CASSQPLGNTEAFF. The CDR3 DNA follows: TGTGCCAGCAGCCAACCTCTTGGGAACACTGAAGCTTTCTTT.

The rearrangement uses TRBV5-1 and TRBJ2-7, with 8 bases matching TRBD2. After removal of 4 bases from V and 0 bases from J, the junction contained 21 bases not matched to a gene. Germline V gene data show CDR1 as SGHRS and CDR2 as YFSETQ. There are 20 residues in the CDR3. The CDR3 coding sequence is TGCGCCAGCAGCCCGAAGACCGGATCCCTTAGCGGGACTAGCTCCTACGAGCAGTACTTC. It translates to CASSPKTGSLSGTSSYEQYF.

With respect to this clone: Other DNA sequences within the sample encode an identical CDR3. The rearrangement links TRBV30 to TRBJ2-5; tentatively, D is TRBD1 (5 bases). The CDR3 is 13 amino acids. Trimming pared 3 bases from V and 1 base from J, leaving 9 bases between. Germline V gene data show CDR1 as GTSNPN and CDR2 as SVGIG (reference sequence). This CDR3 reads CAWSAGPQETQYF. The CDR3 nucleotides are TGTGCCTGGAGCGCAGGGCCCCAAGAGACCCAGTACTTC.

This clone was seen only a few times. The V and J genes are TRBV19 and TRBJ1-5; D gene unclear. Germline V gene lookup returns CDR1 LNHDA and CDR2 SQIVND (reference sequence). With 7 bases removed from V and 0 bases from J, the gap between germline ends came to 13 bases. The CDR3 covers 15 residues. The CDR3 region is CASTIGWGSNQPQHF. CDR3 DNA: TGTGCCAGTACCATCGGGTGGGGTAGCAATCAGCCCCAGCATTTT.

V is TRBV7-8 and J is TRBJ1-5, with D tentatively TRBD1 (5 bases). The CDR3 has 16 residues. Germline values: CDR1 SGHVS, CDR2 FQNEAQ. Between the trimmed V and J ends, which lost 0 bases and 3 bases, there was a span of 12 bases. The CDR3 spells CASSLARAGNNQPQHF. CDR3 DNA: TGTGCCAGCAGCTTAGCACGGGCAGGGAACAATCAGCCCCAGCATTTT.

This chain links TRBV9 with TRBJ2-2; D uncertain. The CDR3 is made up of 15 amino acids. V was trimmed by 0 bases and J by 3 bases, leaving 9 bases between them. CDR1 and CDR2 (germline): SGDLS, YYNGEE. The CDR3 region is CASSVVGFDTGELFF. CDR3 sequence (DNA): TGTGCCAGCAGCGTAGTGGGATTTGACACCGGGGAGCTGTTTTTT.

The DNA of the CDR3 is TGTGCCAGTATGTGGAACACTGAAGCTTTCTTT. This codes for CASMWNTEAFF. The V and J genes are TRBV27 and TRBJ1-1; D uncertain. V gave up 9 bases and J gave up 1 base, with 6 bases separating them. Germline-derived CDR1 and CDR2 are MNHEY and SMNVEV (reference sequence). The CDR3 contains 11 residues.

V and J are TRBV9 and TRBJ2-1; maybe TRBD1 (6 bases). The CDR3 is 14 residues long. CDR1 and CDR2 (germline): SGDLS, YYNGEE. V shed 0 bases and J shed 4 bases, with 8 bases lying between them. The CDR3 sequence: CASSVVGQYNEQFF. The CDR3 bases are TGTGCCAGCAGCGTAGTAGGACAGTACAATGAGCAGTTCTTC. Based on the CDR3 plus reference TRBV9 and TRBJ2-1, the full variable domain is DSGVTQTPKHLITATGQRVTLRCSPRSGDLSVYWYQQSLDQGLQFLIQYYNGEERAKGNILERFSAQQFPDLHSELNLSSLELGDSALYFCASSVVGQYNEQFFGPGTRLTVL.